A selection of T cell receptor beta chains follows, all from one sample in a study of vaccination and CD4 T cells after COVID-19. A single record per CDR3 protein comes from TCRdb applying MiXCR to the PCR reads. This sample has roughly 23,000 distinct CDR3 sequences, with roughly two thirds found just once. Antigen specificity for these receptors is unknown. The specimen was CD4+ T cells from blood, cultured in vitro, collected after SARS-CoV-2 vaccination. The receptors were sampled from a human donor who received a COVID-19 vaccine. Both conserved end residues are part of each CDR3. D genes are given only for firm matches. Expanded clones get a size class; other rows say once, few or many, or leave the size out.

clone_size: -; v_call: TRBV5-1; j_call: TRBJ2-5; d_call: TRBD2; cdr3_aa: CASSVSPSGGETQYF; cdr3_nt: TGCGCCAGCAGCGTGTCTCCTAGCGGTGGGGAGACCCAGTACTTC
clone_size: -; v_call: TRBV19; j_call: TRBJ2-1; d_call: TRBD2; cdr3_aa: CASSIDAGTSGINEQFF; cdr3_nt: TGTGCCAGTAGTATAGATGCCGGGACTAGCGGTATTAATGAGCAGTTCTTC
clone_size: -; v_call: TRBV12-5; j_call: TRBJ1-5; d_call: -; cdr3_aa: CASGLVLGTGILGNQPQHF; cdr3_nt: TGTGCTAGTGGTTTGGTATTGGGAACAGGCATCTTGGGCAATCAGCCCCAGCATTTT
clone_size: -; v_call: TRBV25-1; j_call: TRBJ1-2; d_call: -; cdr3_aa: CASSEYSGNYGYTF; cdr3_nt: TGTGCCAGCAGTGAATATTCAGGGAACTATGGCTACACCTTC
clone_size: few; v_call: TRBV30; j_call: TRBJ2-5; d_call: -; cdr3_aa: CAWSVGGGKTQYF; cdr3_nt: TGTGCCTGGAGTGTAGGGGGGGGGAAGACCCAGTACTTC
clone_size: few; v_call: TRBV5-4; j_call: TRBJ1-2; d_call: -; cdr3_aa: CASSLDRANYGYTF; cdr3_nt: TGTGCCAGCAGCTTGGACAGAGCTAACTATGGCTACACCTTC
clone_size: -; v_call: TRBV7-9; j_call: TRBJ1-2; d_call: TRBD1; cdr3_aa: CASSVARGQGASNYGYTF; cdr3_nt: TGTGCCAGCAGCGTAGCGAGGGGACAGGGGGCGTCTAACTATGGCTACACCTTC
clone_size: -; v_call: TRBV7-2; j_call: TRBJ2-2; d_call: -; cdr3_aa: CASSFETGIPGELFF; cdr3_nt: TGTGCCAGCAGCTTCGAGACGGGGATACCCGGGGAGCTGTTTTTT
clone_size: -; v_call: TRBV30; j_call: TRBJ1-5; d_call: -; cdr3_aa: CAWSVRGNQPQHF; cdr3_nt: TGTGCCTGGAGTGTAAGGGGCAATCAGCCCCAGCATTTT
clone_size: few; v_call: TRBV7-2; j_call: TRBJ1-1; d_call: -; cdr3_aa: CASSLTGNTEAFF; cdr3_nt: TGTGCCAGCAGCTTGACAGGGAACACTGAAGCTTTCTTT
clone_size: once; v_call: TRBV29-1; j_call: TRBJ2-2; d_call: TRBD1; cdr3_aa: CSVGAGGDGGELFF; cdr3_nt: TGCAGCGTGGGGGCAGGGGGTGATGGCGGGGAGCTGTTTTTT
clone_size: -; v_call: TRBV11-3; j_call: TRBJ2-2; d_call: TRBD1; cdr3_aa: CASSRQGWDTGELFF; cdr3_nt: TGTGCCAGCAGCCGACAGGGGTGGGACACCGGGGAGCTGTTTTTT
clone_size: few; v_call: TRBV20-1; j_call: TRBJ2-1; d_call: -; cdr3_aa: CSALGSATYNEQFF; cdr3_nt: TGCAGTGCTCTAGGGTCAGCTACCTACAATGAGCAGTTCTTC
clone_size: -; v_call: TRBV30; j_call: TRBJ2-7; d_call: TRBD1; cdr3_aa: CAWSGRGLSYEQYF; cdr3_nt: TGTGCCTGGAGTGGCAGGGGGCTCTCCTACGAGCAGTACTTC
clone_size: -; v_call: TRBV6-1; j_call: TRBJ1-4; d_call: -; cdr3_aa: CASWVDTNEKLFF; cdr3_nt: TGTGCCAGTTGGGTCGACACTAATGAAAAACTGTTTTTT
clone_size: -; v_call: TRBV18; j_call: TRBJ2-1; d_call: TRBD1; cdr3_aa: CASSPGTGTHNEQFF; cdr3_nt: TGTGCCAGCTCACCCGGGACAGGGACTCACAATGAGCAGTTCTTC
clone_size: -; v_call: TRBV7-2; j_call: TRBJ1-2; d_call: -; cdr3_aa: CASSRSTVSNYGYTF; cdr3_nt: TGTGCCAGCAGTCGGAGTACCGTTTCTAACTATGGCTACACCTTC
clone_size: -; v_call: TRBV27; j_call: TRBJ1-6; d_call: -; cdr3_aa: CASSLHGPGAGSSPLHF; cdr3_nt: TGTGCCAGCAGTTTACACGGACCGGGGGCAGGTTCTTCACCCCTCCACTTT
clone_size: -; v_call: TRBV11-3; j_call: TRBJ1-1; d_call: TRBD1; cdr3_aa: CASSRRGQTEAFF; cdr3_nt: TGTGCCAGCAGCCGCAGGGGGCAGACTGAAGCTTTCTTT
clone_size: few; v_call: TRBV10-3; j_call: TRBJ2-5; d_call: TRBD1; cdr3_aa: CAISERQGQETQYF; cdr3_nt: TGTGCCATCAGTGAGCGACAGGGACAAGAGACCCAGTACTTC
clone_size: -; v_call: TRBV20-1; j_call: TRBJ1-1; d_call: TRBD1; cdr3_aa: CSARRDRNTEAFF; cdr3_nt: TGCAGTGCTAGAAGGGACAGGAACACTGAAGCTTTCTTT
clone_size: -; v_call: TRBV7-8; j_call: TRBJ2-1; d_call: -; cdr3_aa: CASSLYTGSYNEQFF; cdr3_nt: TGTGCCAGCAGCTTATACACAGGCTCCTACAATGAGCAGTTCTTC
clone_size: -; v_call: TRBV10-1; j_call: TRBJ2-1; d_call: -; cdr3_aa: CASPLPEQFF; cdr3_nt: TGCGCCAGCCCTCTCCCCGAGCAGTTCTTC
clone_size: -; v_call: TRBV2; j_call: TRBJ1-5; d_call: -; cdr3_aa: CASSDLFDQPQHF; cdr3_nt: TGTGCCAGCAGTGATTTGTTTGATCAGCCCCAGCATTTT
clone_size: -; v_call: TRBV10-3; j_call: TRBJ1-1; d_call: -; cdr3_aa: CAISGQLNTEAFF; cdr3_nt: TGTGCCATCAGTGGACAATTGAACACTGAAGCTTTCTTT
clone_size: few; v_call: TRBV30; j_call: TRBJ2-1; d_call: TRBD2; cdr3_aa: CAWSVSGGAYNEQFF; cdr3_nt: TGTGCCTGGAGTGTATCGGGGGGGGCCTACAATGAGCAGTTCTTC
clone_size: once; v_call: TRBV7-9; j_call: TRBJ1-2; d_call: -; cdr3_aa: CASSPGLTHYGYTF; cdr3_nt: TGTGCCAGCAGCCCCGGACTGACCCACTATGGCTACACCTTC
clone_size: -; v_call: TRBV21-1; j_call: TRBJ1-6; d_call: -; cdr3_aa: CASSKDRGGDNSPLHF; cdr3_nt: TGTGCCAGCAGCAAAGACAGGGGAGGGGATAATTCACCCCTCCACTTT
clone_size: -; v_call: TRBV7-3; j_call: TRBJ2-1; d_call: -; cdr3_aa: CASSPAFVGEQFF; cdr3_nt: TGTGCCAGCAGCCCCGCCTTTGTAGGTGAGCAGTTCTTC
clone_size: once; v_call: TRBV7-2; j_call: TRBJ2-5; d_call: TRBD2; cdr3_aa: CASSRGVGETQYF; cdr3_nt: TGTGCCAGCAGCCGGGGGGTGGGAGAGACCCAGTACTTC
clone_size: -; v_call: TRBV7-2; j_call: TRBJ1-3; d_call: -; cdr3_aa: CASSLGGPSGNTIYF; cdr3_nt: TGTGCCAGCAGCTTAGGAGGGCCTTCTGGAAACACCATATATTTT
clone_size: -; v_call: TRBV12-3/TRBV12-4; j_call: TRBJ2-2; d_call: -; cdr3_aa: CASSFGPGVNTGELFF; cdr3_nt: TGTGCCAGCAGTTTCGGTCCAGGGGTGAACACCGGGGAGCTGTTTTTT
clone_size: -; v_call: TRBV2; j_call: TRBJ1-4; d_call: -; cdr3_aa: CASSARGYRPFF; cdr3_nt: TGTGCCAGCAGCGCACGAGGGTATCGCCCGTTTTTT
clone_size: -; v_call: TRBV6-2/TRBV6-3; j_call: TRBJ2-2; d_call: TRBD2; cdr3_aa: CASSWTSSTGELFF; cdr3_nt: TGTGCCAGCAGTTGGACTAGCTCCACCGGGGAGCTGTTTTTT
clone_size: -; v_call: TRBV5-4; j_call: TRBJ2-2; d_call: -; cdr3_aa: CASSSPGRLAGELFF; cdr3_nt: TGTGCCAGCAGCTCCCCAGGGAGGCTTGCCGGGGAGCTGTTTTTT
clone_size: -; v_call: TRBV27; j_call: TRBJ1-6; d_call: TRBD1; cdr3_aa: CASSLSTGGGIPLHF; cdr3_nt: TGTGCCAGCAGTTTAAGTACAGGGGGAGGGATACCCCTCCACTTT
clone_size: once; v_call: TRBV30; j_call: TRBJ2-5; d_call: -; cdr3_aa: CAWSVRGLETQYF; cdr3_nt: TGTGCCTGGAGCGTCAGGGGCCTAGAGACCCAGTACTTC
clone_size: once; v_call: TRBV6-5; j_call: TRBJ2-3; d_call: TRBD2; cdr3_aa: CASSYSTLAGGHSTDTQYF; cdr3_nt: TGTGCCAGCAGTTACTCGACTCTAGCGGGGGGACATAGCACAGATACGCAGTATTTT
clone_size: -; v_call: TRBV14; j_call: TRBJ1-1; d_call: -; cdr3_aa: CASRGSLNTEAFF; cdr3_nt: TGTGCCAGCAGGGGCAGTCTGAACACTGAAGCTTTCTTT
clone_size: -; v_call: TRBV7-8; j_call: TRBJ2-3; d_call: TRBD1; cdr3_aa: CASSQDREDTQYF; cdr3_nt: TGTGCCAGCAGCCAAGACAGGGAAGATACGCAGTATTTT
clone_size: -; v_call: TRBV24-1; j_call: TRBJ2-1; d_call: TRBD2; cdr3_aa: CATSDEVGERGAQVQFF; cdr3_nt: TGTGCCACCAGTGATGAAGTTGGGGAGCGGGGGGCCCAGGTGCAGTTCTTC
clone_size: -; v_call: TRBV11-3; j_call: TRBJ2-1; d_call: -; cdr3_aa: CASSLRAGINEQFF; cdr3_nt: TGTGCCAGCAGCTTGAGGGCGGGGATCAATGAGCAGTTCTTC
clone_size: -; v_call: TRBV30; j_call: TRBJ2-6; d_call: TRBD1; cdr3_aa: CASTDRAGANVLTF; cdr3_nt: TGTGCCTCTACAGACAGGGCTGGGGCCAACGTCCTGACTTTC
clone_size: once; v_call: TRBV20-1; j_call: TRBJ1-1; d_call: -; cdr3_aa: CSALGAATEAFF; cdr3_nt: TGCAGTGCCCTGGGGGCGGCCACTGAAGCTTTCTTT
clone_size: -; v_call: TRBV19; j_call: TRBJ2-1; d_call: -; cdr3_aa: CASSPTIAFNEQFF; cdr3_nt: TGTGCCAGTAGTCCCACCATAGCCTTCAATGAGCAGTTCTTC
clone_size: once; v_call: TRBV24-1; j_call: TRBJ1-5; d_call: TRBD1; cdr3_aa: CATSAGGQGAYQPQHF; cdr3_nt: TGTGCCACCAGTGCCGGAGGACAGGGGGCGTATCAGCCCCAGCATTTT
clone_size: -; v_call: TRBV7-2; j_call: TRBJ2-7; d_call: -; cdr3_aa: CASSLVGLYEQYF; cdr3_nt: TGTGCCAGCAGCTTAGTAGGGCTTTACGAGCAGTACTTC
clone_size: few; v_call: TRBV30; j_call: TRBJ1-3; d_call: -; cdr3_aa: CAWSTGDTIYF; cdr3_nt: TGTGCCTGGAGTACCGGGGACACCATATATTTT
clone_size: -; v_call: TRBV20-1; j_call: TRBJ1-2; d_call: -; cdr3_aa: CSARGQGGGYTF; cdr3_nt: TGCAGTGCTAGGGGGCAGGGAGGTGGCTACACCTTC
clone_size: once; v_call: TRBV20-1; j_call: TRBJ1-5; d_call: TRBD1; cdr3_aa: CSAYQGARSNQPQHF; cdr3_nt: TGCAGTGCTTACCAGGGGGCTAGGAGCAATCAGCCCCAGCATTTT
clone_size: -; v_call: TRBV5-6; j_call: TRBJ2-3; d_call: TRBD2; cdr3_aa: CASSFSLAGGETQYF; cdr3_nt: TGTGCCAGCAGCTTTTCACTAGCGGGGGGAGAAACGCAGTATTTT
clone_size: -; v_call: TRBV25-1; j_call: TRBJ2-5; d_call: TRBD1; cdr3_aa: CASSAPQGAGETQYF; cdr3_nt: TGTGCCAGCAGTGCTCCCCAGGGGGCTGGGGAGACCCAGTACTTC
clone_size: once; v_call: TRBV6-4; j_call: TRBJ2-3; d_call: TRBD2; cdr3_aa: CASSASGGTDTQYF; cdr3_nt: TGTGCCAGCAGCGCTAGCGGGGGCACAGATACGCAGTATTTT